This T cell receptor (beta chain) appears in the sequencing data of a study of blood T cell repertoires in COVID-19. Original methodology: Amplification of reference gene primers was used by the study to estimate nucleated cell counts. Sequenced by immunoSEQ multiplex PCR; TCRdb stores in-frame clones only, minus some. V and J calls and clone size are given by that table; D and trimming were obtained from the DNA. This table has around 400,000 clones, about 87% appearing once. The CDR3 totals 14 residues. The V and J ends lost 0 bases and 2 bases respectively, with 8 bases between them. From germline, CDR1 is SGHKS and CDR2 YYEKEE (reference sequence).

The source is a woman in her sixties with COVID-19, enrolled during active disease. The chain couples TRBV5-5 to TRBJ1-2; D might be TRBD1 (5 bases). Source material: peripheral blood. CDR3 residues: CASSLERQNYGYTF. CDR3 nucleotides: TGTGCCAGCAGCTTGGAGAGACAGAACTATGGCTACACCTTC.